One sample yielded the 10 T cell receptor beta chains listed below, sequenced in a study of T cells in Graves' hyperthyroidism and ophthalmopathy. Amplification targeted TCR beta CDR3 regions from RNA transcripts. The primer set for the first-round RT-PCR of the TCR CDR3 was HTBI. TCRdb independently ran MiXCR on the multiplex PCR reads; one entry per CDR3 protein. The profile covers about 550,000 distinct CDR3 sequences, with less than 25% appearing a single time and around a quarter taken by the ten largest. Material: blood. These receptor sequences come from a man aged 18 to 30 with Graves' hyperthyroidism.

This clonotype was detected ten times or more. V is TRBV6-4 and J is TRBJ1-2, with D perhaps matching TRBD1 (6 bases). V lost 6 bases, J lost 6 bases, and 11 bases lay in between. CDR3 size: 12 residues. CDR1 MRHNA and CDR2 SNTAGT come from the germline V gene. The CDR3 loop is CASRSWDNGYTF. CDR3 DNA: TGTGCCAGCAGATCCTGGGACAATGGCTACACCTTC.

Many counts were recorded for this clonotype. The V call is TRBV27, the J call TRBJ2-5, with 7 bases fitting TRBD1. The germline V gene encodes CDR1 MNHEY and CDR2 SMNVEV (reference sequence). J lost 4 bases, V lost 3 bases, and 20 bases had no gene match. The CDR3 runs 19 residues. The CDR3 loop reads CASSFLDTWGQGVPETQYF. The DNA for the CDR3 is TGTGCCAGCAGTTTTCTGGATACCTGGGGTCAGGGGGTGCCAGAGACCCAGTACTTC.

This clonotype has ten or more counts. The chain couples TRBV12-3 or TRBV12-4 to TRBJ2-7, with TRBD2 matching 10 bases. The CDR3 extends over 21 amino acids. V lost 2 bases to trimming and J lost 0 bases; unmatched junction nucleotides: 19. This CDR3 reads CASSLLGFNWASGGYSYEQYF. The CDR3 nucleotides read TGTGCCAGCAGTTTACTGGGTTTCAATTGGGCTAGCGGGGGCTACTCCTACGAGCAGTACTTC.

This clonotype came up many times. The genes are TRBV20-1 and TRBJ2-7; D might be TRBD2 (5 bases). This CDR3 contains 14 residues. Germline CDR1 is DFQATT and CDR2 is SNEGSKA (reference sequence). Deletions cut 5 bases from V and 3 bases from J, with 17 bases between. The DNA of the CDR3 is TGCAGTGCTTCGCCTGCGTCTGCGGGCTACGAGCAGTACTTC. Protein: CSASPASAGYEQYF.

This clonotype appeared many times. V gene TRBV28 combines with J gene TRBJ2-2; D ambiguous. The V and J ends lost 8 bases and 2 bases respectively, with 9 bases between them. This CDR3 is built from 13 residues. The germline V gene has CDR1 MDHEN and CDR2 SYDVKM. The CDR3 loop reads CASPNPNTGELFF. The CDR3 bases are TGTGCCAGCCCGAACCCTAACACCGGGGAGCTGTTTTTT.

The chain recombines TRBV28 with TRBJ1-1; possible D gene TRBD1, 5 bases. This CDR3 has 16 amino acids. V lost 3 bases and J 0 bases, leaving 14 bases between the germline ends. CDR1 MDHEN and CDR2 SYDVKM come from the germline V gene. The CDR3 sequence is CASSLRQIYMNTEAFF. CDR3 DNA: TGTGCCAGCAGTTTGAGACAGATATACATGAACACTGAAGCTTTCTTT.

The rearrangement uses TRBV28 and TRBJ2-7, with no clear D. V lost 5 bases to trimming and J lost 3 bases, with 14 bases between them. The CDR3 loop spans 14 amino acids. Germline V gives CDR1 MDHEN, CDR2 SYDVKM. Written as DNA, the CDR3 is TGTGCCAGCAGTCCACGGCGGATTAGCTACGAGCAGTACTTC. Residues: CASSPRRISYEQYF.

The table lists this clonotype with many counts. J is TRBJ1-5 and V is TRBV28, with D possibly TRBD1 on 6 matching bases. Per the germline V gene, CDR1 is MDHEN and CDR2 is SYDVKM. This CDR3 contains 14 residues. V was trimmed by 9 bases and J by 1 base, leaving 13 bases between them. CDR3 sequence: CASKEQGSNQPQHF. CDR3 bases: TGTGCCAGTAAAGAGCAGGGGAGCAATCAGCCCCAGCATTTT.

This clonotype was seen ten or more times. The DNA of the CDR3 is TGTGCCACCAGCACCCTCCGGGGGGGCCCTCACTCCCTAGCCAAAAACATTCAGTACTTC. This encodes CATSTLRGGPHSLAKNIQYF. The genes are TRBV15 and TRBJ2-4, with 8 bases lining up with TRBD2. The V gene's germline CDR1 is LNHNV and CDR2 YYDKDF (reference sequence). The CDR3 has 20 amino acids. J was trimmed by 0 bases and V by 4 bases; bases with no gene match: 17.

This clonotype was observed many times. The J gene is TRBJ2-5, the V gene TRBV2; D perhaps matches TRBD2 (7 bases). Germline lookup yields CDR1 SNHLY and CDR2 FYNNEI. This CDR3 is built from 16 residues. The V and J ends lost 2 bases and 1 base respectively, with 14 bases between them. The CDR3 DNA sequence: TGTGCCAGCAGTGAACAAGGCGGGGGCCGCCAAGAGACCCAGTACTTC. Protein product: CASSEQGGGRQETQYF. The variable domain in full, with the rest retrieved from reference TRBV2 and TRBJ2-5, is EPEVTQTPSHQVTQMGQEVILRCVPISNHLYFYWYRQILGQKVEFLVSFYNNEISEKSEIFDDQFSVERPDGSNFTLKIRSTKLEDSAMYFCASSEQGGGRQETQYFGPGTRLLVL.